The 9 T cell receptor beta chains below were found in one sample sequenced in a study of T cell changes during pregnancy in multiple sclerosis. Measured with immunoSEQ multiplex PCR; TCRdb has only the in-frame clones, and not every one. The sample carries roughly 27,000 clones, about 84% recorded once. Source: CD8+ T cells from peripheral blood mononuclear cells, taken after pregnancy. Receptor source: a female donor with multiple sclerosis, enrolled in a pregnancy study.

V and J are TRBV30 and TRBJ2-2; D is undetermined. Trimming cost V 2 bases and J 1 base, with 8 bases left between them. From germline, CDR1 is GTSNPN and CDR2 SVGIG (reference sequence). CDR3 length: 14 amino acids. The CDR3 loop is CAWSFGKNTGELFF. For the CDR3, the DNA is TGTGCCTGGAGTTTTGGCAAGAACACCGGGGAGCTGTTTTTT.

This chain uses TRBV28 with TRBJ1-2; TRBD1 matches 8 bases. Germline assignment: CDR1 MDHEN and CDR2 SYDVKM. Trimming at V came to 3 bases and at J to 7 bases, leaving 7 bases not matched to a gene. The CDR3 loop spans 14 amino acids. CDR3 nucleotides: TGTGCCAGCAGTTTCGGACAGGGTGAATCTGGCTACACCTTC. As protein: CASSFGQGESGYTF.

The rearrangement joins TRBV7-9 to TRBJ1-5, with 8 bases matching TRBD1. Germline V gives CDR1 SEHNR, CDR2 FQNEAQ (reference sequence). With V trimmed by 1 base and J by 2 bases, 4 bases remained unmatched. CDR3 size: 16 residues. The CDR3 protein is CASSLDPGQGNQPQHF. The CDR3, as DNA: TGTGCCAGCAGCTTAGATCCGGGACAGGGCAATCAGCCCCAGCATTTT.

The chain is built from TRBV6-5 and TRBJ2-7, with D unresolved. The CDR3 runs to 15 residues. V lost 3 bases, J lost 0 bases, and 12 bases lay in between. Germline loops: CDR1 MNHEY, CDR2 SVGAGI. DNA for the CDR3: TGTGCCAGCAGTTATGAAGCCGGTGGCTCCTACGAGCAGTACTTC. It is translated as CASSYEAGGSYEQYF.

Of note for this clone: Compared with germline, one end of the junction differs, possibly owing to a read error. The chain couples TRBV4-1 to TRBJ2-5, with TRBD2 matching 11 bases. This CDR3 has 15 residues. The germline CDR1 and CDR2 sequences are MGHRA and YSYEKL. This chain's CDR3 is CANSLLAGGQETQYF. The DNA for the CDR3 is TGCGCCAACAGCCTTCTAGCGGGGGGCCAAGAGACCCAGTACTTC.

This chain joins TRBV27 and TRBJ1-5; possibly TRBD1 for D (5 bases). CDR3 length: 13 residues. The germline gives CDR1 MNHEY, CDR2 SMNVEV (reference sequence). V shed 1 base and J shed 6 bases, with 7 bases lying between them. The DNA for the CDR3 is TGTGCCAGCAGTTTATTTAGGGGTCAGCCCCAGCATTTT. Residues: CASSLFRGQPQHF.

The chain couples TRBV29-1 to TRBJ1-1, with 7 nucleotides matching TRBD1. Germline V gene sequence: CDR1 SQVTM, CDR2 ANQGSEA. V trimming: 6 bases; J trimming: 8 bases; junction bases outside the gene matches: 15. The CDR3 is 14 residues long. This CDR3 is CSVAYRGATTEAFF. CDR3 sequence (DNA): TGCAGCGTGGCCTACAGGGGCGCCACCACCGAAGCTTTCTTT.

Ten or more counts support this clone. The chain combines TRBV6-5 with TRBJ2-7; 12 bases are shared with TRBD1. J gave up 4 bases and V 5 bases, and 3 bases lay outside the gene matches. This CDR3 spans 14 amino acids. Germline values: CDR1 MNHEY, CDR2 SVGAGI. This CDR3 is CASSEGQGAYEQYF. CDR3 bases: TGTGCCAGCAGTGAGGGACAGGGGGCGTACGAGCAGTACTTC.

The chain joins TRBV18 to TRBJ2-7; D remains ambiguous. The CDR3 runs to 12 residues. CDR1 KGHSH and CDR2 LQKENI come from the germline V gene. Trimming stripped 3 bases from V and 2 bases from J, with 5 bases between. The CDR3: CASSPNAYEQYF. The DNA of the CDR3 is TGTGCCAGCTCACCCAATGCCTACGAGCAGTACTTC.